This TCR beta chain stems from a study of early T cells in non-severe SARS-CoV-2 infection. The overall study: Sequencing targeted bulk RNA from unsorted whole blood, leaving chains unpaired.

Attached unique molecular identifiers marked individual cDNA molecules. TCRdb re-analysed the 5' RACE reads in MiXCR, keeping a single row per CDR3 protein. Of about 83,000 distinct CDR3 sequences in the sample, around 15% were seen once. Comments on this clonotype: Its antigen is still unknown.

The study, taken as a whole, reports: Matching against VDJdb likely underestimated virus-specific expansions, favoring anti-spike CD8.

The sequence was collected from an adult who was a healthcare worker with PCR-confirmed SARS-CoV-2 infection or an uninfected control (not recorded which). The source material was whole blood.

The CDR3 DNA follows: TGTGCCAGCAGCCAAGATACGGTTTCCGAGCAGTACTTC. This sequence encodes CASSQDTVSEQYF. The chain carries TRBV4-2 and TRBJ2-7; D is ambiguous. Germline loops: CDR1 LGHNA, CDR2 YNFKEQ. This CDR3 is built from 13 residues. V lost 0 bases and J 6 bases, leaving 9 bases between the germline ends.